A selection of T cell receptor beta chains follows, all from one sample in a study of T cell clones after liver transplantation. Sequenced by immunoSEQ multiplex PCR; TCRdb stores in-frame clones only, minus some. The table includes more than 65,000 clones, roughly 90% detected once. The sequenced sample was CD4+ T cells from blood, obtained before liver transplant. These TCRs come from a human donor who received a liver transplant. CDR3s include the opening cysteine and the closing phenylalanine or tryptophan. D genes are given only for firm matches. A clone size is listed for some rows: how often the clone was seen (once, few, many), or a class if it is expanded.

V gene	D gene	clone size	J gene	CDR3 protein	CDR3 DNA
TRBV5-1	-	-	TRBJ2-3	CASSLEFADTQYF	TGCGCCAGCAGCTTGGAGTTTGCAGATACGCAGTATTTT
TRBV13	TRBD2	-	TRBJ2-1	CASSLGAGGGNEQFF	TGTGCCAGCAGCTTAGGAGCGGGAGGAGGAAATGAGCAGTTCTTC
TRBV29-1	-	-	TRBJ1-1	CSVRPSGGTSTEAFF	TGCAGCGTTCGGCCCTCCGGGGGGACCAGCACTGAAGCTTTCTTT
TRBV10-2	-	-	TRBJ2-7	CASSNRPYEQYF	TGCGCCAGCAGTAACCGCCCGTACGAGCAGTACTTC
TRBV30	TRBD2	once	TRBJ2-2	CAWSSLAGYTGELFF	TGTGCCTGGAGTAGTCTAGCGGGTTACACCGGGGAGCTGTTTTTT
TRBV5-1	TRBD1	-	TRBJ1-4	CASSDADRQGNEKLFF	TGCGCCAGCAGCGATGCCGACAGACAGGGCAATGAAAAACTGTTTTTT
TRBV7-2	-	once	TRBJ1-5	CASSLSRWDDQPQHF	TGTGCCAGCAGCTTATCCAGGTGGGACGATCAGCCCCAGCATTTT
TRBV7-2	-	-	TRBJ2-7	CASSLVPDQGRYEQYF	TGTGCCAGCAGCTTAGTCCCCGACCAGGGGAGGTACGAGCAGTACTTC
TRBV19	-	-	TRBJ2-7	CASSRSGRGDYEQYF	TGTGCCAGTAGTCGCTCTGGGAGAGGCGACTACGAGCAGTACTTC
TRBV5-1	-	-	TRBJ2-1	CASSSTPPDNEQFF	TGCGCCAGCAGCTCGACCCCCCCGGACAATGAGCAGTTCTTC
TRBV30	TRBD2	-	TRBJ2-3	CAWSVGTSGRMVTQYF	TGTGCCTGGAGTGTGGGGACTAGCGGGAGAATGGTTACGCAGTATTTT
TRBV5-1	-	-	TRBJ2-1	CASYPKVQSSYNEQFF	TGCGCCAGCTATCCTAAGGTTCAGAGCTCCTACAATGAGCAGTTCTTC
TRBV4-2	TRBD2	-	TRBJ2-1	CASSQLAGRDEQFF	TGTGCCAGCAGCCAACTAGCGGGAAGGGATGAGCAGTTCTTC
TRBV19	-	-	TRBJ1-3	CASSIGYREDPIYF	TGTGCCAGTAGTATCGGCTATCGGGAAGACCCCATATATTTT
TRBV14	TRBD2	-	TRBJ2-7	CASSQTSGRAEQYF	TGTGCCAGCAGCCAAACTAGCGGGAGGGCCGAGCAGTACTTC
TRBV5-4	-	-	TRBJ1-3	CASSSQGFGNTIYF	TGTGCCAGCAGCTCTCAGGGATTTGGAAACACCATATATTTT
TRBV6-5	-	once	TRBJ2-2	CASSYRSGELFF	TGTGCCAGCAGTTACCGGTCCGGGGAGCTGTTTTTT
TRBV28	TRBD1	-	TRBJ1-2	CASREGGTGWYGYTF	TGTGCCAGTAGAGAAGGGGGGACAGGGTGGTATGGCTACACCTTC
TRBV27	TRBD2	once	TRBJ2-2	CASSFMREVDGELFF	TGTGCCAGCAGTTTCATGCGGGAGGTGGACGGGGAGCTGTTTTTT
TRBV19	-	-	TRBJ2-1	CASSSGAPGNEQFF	TGTGCCAGTAGTTCCGGAGCCCCGGGCAATGAGCAGTTCTTC
TRBV2	TRBD1	-	TRBJ2-2	CASSRQGLRTGELFF	TGTGCCAGCAGTCGACAGGGTCTCAGGACCGGGGAGCTGTTTTTT
TRBV5-1	TRBD2	-	TRBJ2-5	CASTLGTSGVQETQYF	TGCGCCAGCACCTTGGGGACTAGCGGAGTCCAAGAGACCCAGTACTTC
TRBV19	TRBD2	-	TRBJ2-3	CASSFLFRAGGVHTQYF	TGTGCCAGTAGTTTCCTCTTTCGTGCGGGAGGAGTTCATACGCAGTATTTT
TRBV28	-	-	TRBJ1-2	CASSLAVVGYGYTF	TGTGCCAGCAGTTTAGCGGTGGTTGGCTATGGCTACACCTTC
TRBV27	-	-	TRBJ1-1	CASRAHRDSYTEAFF	TGTGCCAGCAGAGCTCACAGGGATTCGTACACTGAAGCTTTCTTT
TRBV7-3	-	-	TRBJ2-7	CASSSDQREQYF	TGTGCCAGCAGCTCCGATCAGAGGGAGCAGTACTTC
TRBV28	-	-	TRBJ2-3	CASRSTDTQYF	TGTGCCAGCAGAAGCACAGATACGCAGTATTTT
TRBV11-2	-	-	TRBJ2-1	CASSPGLANEQFF	TGTGCCAGCAGCCCCGGGCTAGCTAATGAGCAGTTCTTC
TRBV5-1	TRBD2	-	TRBJ2-1	CASSGTGTSGFYNEQFF	TGCGCCAGCAGCGGAACCGGGACTAGCGGGTTCTACAATGAGCAGTTCTTC
TRBV5-4	TRBD1	-	TRBJ2-2	CASSEGAGNTGELFF	TGTGCCAGCAGCGAGGGGGCAGGGAACACCGGGGAGCTGTTTTTT
TRBV2	-	-	TRBJ2-7	CASSETQVGSIEQYF	TGTGCCAGCAGTGAAACCCAGGTTGGGTCGATCGAGCAGTACTTC
TRBV19	-	-	TRBJ2-3	CASSQVARADTQYF	TGTGCCAGTAGTCAGGTAGCCAGGGCAGATACGCAGTATTTT
TRBV10-1	-	once	TRBJ1-1	CASSESRGRNEAFF	TGCGCCAGCAGTGAAAGTCGGGGTAGGAATGAAGCTTTCTTT
TRBV6-1	-	-	TRBJ2-7	CASRLSSYEQYF	TGTGCCAGCAGGTTGAGCTCCTACGAGCAGTACTTC
TRBV19	-	-	TRBJ2-1	CASSRETGMINEQFF	TGTGCCAGTAGTAGAGAGACAGGAATGATAAATGAGCAGTTCTTC
TRBV19	-	-	TRBJ2-7	CASRRPPYEQYF	TGTGCCAGTAGGAGGCCACCCTACGAGCAGTACTTC
TRBV5-1	-	-	TRBJ2-7	CASSLNPGPGYEQYF	TGCGCCAGCAGCTTGAACCCAGGGCCTGGTTACGAGCAGTACTTC
TRBV6-1	-	-	TRBJ2-1	CASSELYNNEQFF	TGTGCCAGCAGTGAACTCTACAACAATGAGCAGTTCTTC
TRBV11-3	-	-	TRBJ2-7	CASTQADAGGEQYF	TGTGCCAGCACCCAGGCAGACGCCGGCGGCGAGCAGTACTTC
TRBV10-3	-	once	TRBJ2-1	CAISESPDTLSWGNEQFF	TGTGCCATCAGTGAGTCCCCCGACACACTCTCCTGGGGCAATGAGCAGTTCTTC
TRBV6-5	TRBD2	-	TRBJ2-1	CASSYSGLAGVEQFF	TGTGCCAGCAGTTACTCGGGACTAGCGGGAGTTGAGCAGTTCTTC
TRBV6-1	-	-	TRBJ2-5	CASSYGTQYF	TGTGCCAGCAGTTACGGTACCCAGTACTTC
TRBV28	-	once	TRBJ1-5	CASSPGGGSGQPQHF	TGTGCCAGCAGCCCCGGGGGGGGTTCGGGTCAGCCCCAGCATTTT
TRBV11-3	TRBD1	once	TRBJ1-2	CASSLYDRGPKGYGYTF	TGTGCCAGCAGCTTATACGACAGGGGGCCCAAAGGATATGGCTACACCTTC
TRBV19	-	-	TRBJ2-7	CASRIAEGSYEQYF	TGTGCCAGTAGAATAGCGGAAGGCTCCTACGAGCAGTACTTC
TRBV7-2	TRBD2	-	TRBJ2-3	CASTRQAGSTDTQYF	TGTGCCAGCACCAGACAAGCGGGATCCACAGATACGCAGTATTTT
TRBV6-6	-	-	TRBJ2-1	CASRPDSSYNEQFF	TGTGCCAGCAGGCCCGACAGCTCCTACAATGAGCAGTTCTTC
TRBV28	-	-	TRBJ1-2	CASRPNGPTWGYTF	TGTGCCAGCAGACCTAACGGCCCAACGTGGGGCTACACCTTC
TRBV27	-	-	TRBJ1-1	CASSFQGKNTEAFF	TGTGCCAGCAGTTTTCAAGGAAAGAACACTGAAGCTTTCTTT